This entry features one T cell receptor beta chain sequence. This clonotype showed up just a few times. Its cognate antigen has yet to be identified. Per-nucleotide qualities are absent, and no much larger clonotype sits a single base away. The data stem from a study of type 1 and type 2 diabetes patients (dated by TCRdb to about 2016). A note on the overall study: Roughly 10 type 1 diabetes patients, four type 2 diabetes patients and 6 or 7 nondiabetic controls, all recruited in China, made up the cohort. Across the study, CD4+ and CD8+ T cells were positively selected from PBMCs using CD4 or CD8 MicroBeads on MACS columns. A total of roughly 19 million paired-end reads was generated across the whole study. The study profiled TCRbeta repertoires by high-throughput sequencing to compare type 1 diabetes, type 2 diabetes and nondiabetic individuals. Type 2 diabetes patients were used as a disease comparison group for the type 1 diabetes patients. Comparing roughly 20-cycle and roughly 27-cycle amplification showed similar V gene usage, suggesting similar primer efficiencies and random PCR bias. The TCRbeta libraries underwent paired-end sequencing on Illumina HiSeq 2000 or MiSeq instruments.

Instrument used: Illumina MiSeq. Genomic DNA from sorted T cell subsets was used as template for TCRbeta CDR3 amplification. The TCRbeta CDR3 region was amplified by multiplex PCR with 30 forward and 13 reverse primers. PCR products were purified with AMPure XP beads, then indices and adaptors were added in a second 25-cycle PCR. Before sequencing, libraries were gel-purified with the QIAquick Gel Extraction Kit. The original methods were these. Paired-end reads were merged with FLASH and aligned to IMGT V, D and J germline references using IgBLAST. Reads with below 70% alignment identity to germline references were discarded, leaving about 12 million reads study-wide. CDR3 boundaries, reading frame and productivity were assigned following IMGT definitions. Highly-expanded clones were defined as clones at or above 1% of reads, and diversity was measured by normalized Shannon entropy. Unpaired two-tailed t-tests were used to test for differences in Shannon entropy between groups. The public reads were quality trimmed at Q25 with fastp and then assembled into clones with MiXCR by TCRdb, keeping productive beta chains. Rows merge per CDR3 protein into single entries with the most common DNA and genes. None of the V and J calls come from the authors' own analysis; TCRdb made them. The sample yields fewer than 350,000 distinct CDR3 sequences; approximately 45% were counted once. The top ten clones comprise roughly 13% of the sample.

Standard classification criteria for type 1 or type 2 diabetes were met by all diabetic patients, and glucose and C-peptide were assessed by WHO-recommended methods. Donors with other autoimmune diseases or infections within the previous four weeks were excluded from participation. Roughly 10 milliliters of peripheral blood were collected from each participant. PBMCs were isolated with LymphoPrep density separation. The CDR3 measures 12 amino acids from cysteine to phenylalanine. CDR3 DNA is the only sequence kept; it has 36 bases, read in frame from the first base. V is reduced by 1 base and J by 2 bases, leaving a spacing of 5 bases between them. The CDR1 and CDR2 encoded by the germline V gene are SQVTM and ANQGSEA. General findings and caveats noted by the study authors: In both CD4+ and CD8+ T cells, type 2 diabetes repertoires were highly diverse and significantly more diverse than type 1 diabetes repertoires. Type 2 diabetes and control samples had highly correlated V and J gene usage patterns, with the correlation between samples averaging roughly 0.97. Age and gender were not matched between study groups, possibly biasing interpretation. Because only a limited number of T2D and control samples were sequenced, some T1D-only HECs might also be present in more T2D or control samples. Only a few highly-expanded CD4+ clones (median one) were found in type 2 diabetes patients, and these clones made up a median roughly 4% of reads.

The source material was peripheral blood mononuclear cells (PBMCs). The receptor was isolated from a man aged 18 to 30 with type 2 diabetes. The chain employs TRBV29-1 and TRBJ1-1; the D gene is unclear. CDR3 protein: CSVEGSNTEAFF. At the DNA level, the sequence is TGCAGCGTTGAAGGAAGTAACACTGAAGCTTTCTTT.